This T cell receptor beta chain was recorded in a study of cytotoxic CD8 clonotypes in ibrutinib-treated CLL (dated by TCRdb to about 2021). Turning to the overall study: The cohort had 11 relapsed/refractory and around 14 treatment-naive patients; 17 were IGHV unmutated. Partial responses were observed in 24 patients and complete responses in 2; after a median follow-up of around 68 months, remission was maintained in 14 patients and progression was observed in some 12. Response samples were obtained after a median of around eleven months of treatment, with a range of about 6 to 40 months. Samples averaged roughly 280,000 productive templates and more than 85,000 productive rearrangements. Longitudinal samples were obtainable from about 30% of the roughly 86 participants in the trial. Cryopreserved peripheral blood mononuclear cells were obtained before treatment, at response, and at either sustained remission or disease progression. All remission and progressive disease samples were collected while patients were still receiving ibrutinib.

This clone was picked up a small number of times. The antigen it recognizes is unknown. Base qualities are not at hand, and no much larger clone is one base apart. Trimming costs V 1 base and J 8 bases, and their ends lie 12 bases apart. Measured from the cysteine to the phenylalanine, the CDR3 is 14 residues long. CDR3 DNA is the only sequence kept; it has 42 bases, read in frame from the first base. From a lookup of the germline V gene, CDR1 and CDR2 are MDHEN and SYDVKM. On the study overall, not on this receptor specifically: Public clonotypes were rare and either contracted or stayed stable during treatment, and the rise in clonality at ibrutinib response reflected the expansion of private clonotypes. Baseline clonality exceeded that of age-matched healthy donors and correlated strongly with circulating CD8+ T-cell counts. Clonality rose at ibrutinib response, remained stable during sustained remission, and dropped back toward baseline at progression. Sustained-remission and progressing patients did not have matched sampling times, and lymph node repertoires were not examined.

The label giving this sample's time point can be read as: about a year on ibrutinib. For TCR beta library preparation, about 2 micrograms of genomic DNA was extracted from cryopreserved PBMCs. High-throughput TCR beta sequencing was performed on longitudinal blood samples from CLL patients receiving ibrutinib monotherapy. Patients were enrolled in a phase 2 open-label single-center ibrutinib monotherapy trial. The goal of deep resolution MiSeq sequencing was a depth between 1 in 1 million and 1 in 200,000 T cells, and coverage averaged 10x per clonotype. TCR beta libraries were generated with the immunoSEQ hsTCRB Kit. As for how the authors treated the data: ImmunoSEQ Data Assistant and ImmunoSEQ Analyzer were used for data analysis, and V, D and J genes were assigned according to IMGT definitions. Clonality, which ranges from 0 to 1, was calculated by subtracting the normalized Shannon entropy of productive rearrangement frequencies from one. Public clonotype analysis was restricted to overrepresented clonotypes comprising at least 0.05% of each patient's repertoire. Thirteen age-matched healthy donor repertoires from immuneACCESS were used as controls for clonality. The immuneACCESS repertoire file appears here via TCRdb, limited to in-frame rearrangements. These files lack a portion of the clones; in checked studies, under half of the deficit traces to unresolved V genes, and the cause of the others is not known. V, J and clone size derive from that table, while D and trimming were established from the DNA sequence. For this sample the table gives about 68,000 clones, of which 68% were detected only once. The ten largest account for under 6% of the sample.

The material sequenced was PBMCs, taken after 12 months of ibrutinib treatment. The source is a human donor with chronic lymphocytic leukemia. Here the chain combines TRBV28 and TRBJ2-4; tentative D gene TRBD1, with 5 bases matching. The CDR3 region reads CASSLSGRADIQYF. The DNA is TGTGCCAGCAGTTTATCGGGCAGGGCGGACATTCAGTACTTC.